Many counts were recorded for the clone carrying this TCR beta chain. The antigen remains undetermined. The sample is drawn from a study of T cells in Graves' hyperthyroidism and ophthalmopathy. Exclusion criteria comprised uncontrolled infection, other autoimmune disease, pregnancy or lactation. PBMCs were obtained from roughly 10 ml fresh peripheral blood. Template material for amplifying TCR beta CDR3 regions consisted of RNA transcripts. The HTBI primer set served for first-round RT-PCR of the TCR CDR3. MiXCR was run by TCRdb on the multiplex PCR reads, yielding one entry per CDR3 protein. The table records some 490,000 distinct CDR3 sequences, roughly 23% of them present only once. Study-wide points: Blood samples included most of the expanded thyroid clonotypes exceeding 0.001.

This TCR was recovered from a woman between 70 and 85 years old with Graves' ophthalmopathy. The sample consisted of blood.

The CDR3 DNA sequence: TGTGCCAGCAGTTTTACATCCGGGACAGGGGTCTACGAGCAGTACTTC. Protein: CASSFTSGTGVYEQYF. The chain carries TRBV28 and TRBJ2-7, with 10 bases fitting TRBD1. Germline V CDR1 and CDR2: MDHEN, SYDVKM. This CDR3 region has 16 residues. J gave up 3 bases and V 3 bases, and 8 bases lay outside the gene matches.